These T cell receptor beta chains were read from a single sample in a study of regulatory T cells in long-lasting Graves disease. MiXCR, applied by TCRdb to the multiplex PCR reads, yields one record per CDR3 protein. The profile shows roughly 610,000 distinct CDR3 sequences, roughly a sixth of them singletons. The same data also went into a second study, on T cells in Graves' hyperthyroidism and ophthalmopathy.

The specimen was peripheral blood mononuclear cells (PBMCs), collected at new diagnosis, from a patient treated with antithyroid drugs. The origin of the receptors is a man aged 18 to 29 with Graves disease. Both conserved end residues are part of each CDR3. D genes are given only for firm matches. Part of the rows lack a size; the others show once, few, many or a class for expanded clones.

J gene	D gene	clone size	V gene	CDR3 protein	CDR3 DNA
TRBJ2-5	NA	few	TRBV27	CASSLSTAQETQYF	TGTGCCAGCAGTTTATCGACAGCCCAAGAGACCCAGTACTTC
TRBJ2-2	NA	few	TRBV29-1	CSVAGAGTQAGELFF	TGCAGCGTTGCGGGTGCCGGGACCCAAGCCGGGGAGCTGTTTTTT
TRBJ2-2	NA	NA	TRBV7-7	CASSLMGEATGELFF	TGTGCTAGCAGCTTAATGGGAGAGGCCACCGGGGAGCTGTTTTTT
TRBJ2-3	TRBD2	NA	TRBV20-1	CSAQLAGATSNTDTQYF	TGCAGTGCGCAGCTAGCGGGCGCCACTTCTAACACAGATACGCAGTATTTT
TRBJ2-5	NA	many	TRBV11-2	CASSLSDSTETQYF	TGTGCCAGCAGCCTCAGTGACAGCACAGAGACCCAGTACTTC
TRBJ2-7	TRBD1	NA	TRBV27	CASSSFKPVQGGYEQYF	TGTGCCAGCAGTTCGTTTAAGCCTGTACAGGGGGGCTACGAGCAGTACTTC
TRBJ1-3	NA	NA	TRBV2	CASSENSSGNTIYF	TGTGCCAGCAGTGAAAACAGCTCTGGAAACACCATATATTTT
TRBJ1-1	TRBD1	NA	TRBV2	CASREQGVDTEAFF	TGTGCCAGCAGAGAACAGGGGGTGGACACTGAAGCTTTCTTT
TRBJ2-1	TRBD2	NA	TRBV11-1	CASSQAEAGGEQFF	TGTGCCAGCAGCCAAGCGGAAGCGGGAGGCGAGCAGTTCTTC
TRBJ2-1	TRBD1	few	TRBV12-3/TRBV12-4	CASGSRTGSQFF	TGTGCCAGCGGTTCACGGACAGGGTCGCAGTTCTTC
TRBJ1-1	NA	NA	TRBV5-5	CASSLSPPRGGDTEAFF	TGTGCCAGCAGCTTGTCCCCCCCCCGGGGCGGGGACACTGAAGCTTTCTTT
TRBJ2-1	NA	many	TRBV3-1	CASSQGLYNEQFF	TGTGCCAGCAGCCAAGGGTTGTACAATGAGCAGTTCTTC
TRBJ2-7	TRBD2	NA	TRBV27	CASIRDYSGRGYEQYF	TGTGCCAGCATCAGAGACTACTCCGGGAGGGGGTACGAGCAGTACTTC
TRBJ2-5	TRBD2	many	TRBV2	CASRRLAKETQYF	TGTGCCAGCAGGAGACTAGCGAAAGAGACCCAGTACTTC
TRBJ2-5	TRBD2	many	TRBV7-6	CASSGRTRRGLTQYF	TGTGCCAGCAGCGGCAGGACTAGGAGGGGCCTGACCCAGTACTTC
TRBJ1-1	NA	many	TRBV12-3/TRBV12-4	CASRSSPGASGTEAFF	TGTGCCAGCAGGTCATCCCCCGGGGCCTCGGGCACTGAAGCTTTCTTT
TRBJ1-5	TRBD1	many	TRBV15	CATSRTGGSNQPQHF	TGTGCCACCAGCCGGACAGGGGGTAGCAATCAGCCCCAGCATTTT
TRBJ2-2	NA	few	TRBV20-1	CSASLDVANTGELFF	TGCAGTGCTAGTTTGGACGTAGCGAACACCGGGGAGCTGTTTTTT
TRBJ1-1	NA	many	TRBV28	CASSLAPGSMNTEAFF	TGTGCCAGCAGTTTAGCGCCAGGGTCCATGAACACTGAAGCTTTCTTT
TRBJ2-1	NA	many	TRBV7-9	CASSPRRSSYNEQFF	TGTGCCAGCAGCCCACGGAGGTCCTCCTACAATGAGCAGTTCTTC
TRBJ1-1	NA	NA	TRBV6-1	CASETGVEAFF	TGTGCCAGCGAGACGGGGGTTGAAGCTTTCTTT
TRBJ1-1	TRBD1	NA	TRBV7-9	CASSSDRDRGWTEAFF	TGTGCCAGCAGTTCGGACCGGGACAGGGGATGGACTGAAGCTTTCTTT
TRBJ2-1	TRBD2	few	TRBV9	CASSVPREGGNEQFF	TGTGCCAGCAGCGTTCCCCGGGAGGGCGGAAATGAGCAGTTCTTC
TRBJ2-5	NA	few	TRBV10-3	CAITPRLQETQYF	TGTGCCATCACTCCGCGGCTTCAAGAGACCCAGTACTTC
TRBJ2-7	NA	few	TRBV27	CASSLQGRYEQYF	TGTGCCAGCAGTTTACAGGGGAGGTACGAGCAGTACTTC
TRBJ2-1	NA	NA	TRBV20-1	CSARPFVNFNNEQFF	TGCAGTGCTAGACCCTTCGTCAACTTCAACAATGAGCAGTTCTTC
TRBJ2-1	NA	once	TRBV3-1	CASSQDVGRAYNEQFF	TGTGCCAGCAGCCAAGATGTCGGCAGGGCCTACAATGAGCAGTTCTTC
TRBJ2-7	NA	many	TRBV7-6	CASSLAPPGEQYF	TGTGCCAGCAGCTTAGCCCCCCCCGGGGAGCAGTACTTC
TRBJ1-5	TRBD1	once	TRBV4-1	CASSHTRDRGGNQPQHF	TGCGCCAGCAGCCATACCCGGGACAGGGGAGGCAATCAGCCCCAGCATTTT
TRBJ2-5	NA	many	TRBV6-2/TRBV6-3	CASSEVETQYF	TGTGCCAGCAGTGAAGTTGAGACCCAGTACTTC
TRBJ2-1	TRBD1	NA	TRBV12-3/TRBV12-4	CASSTRQGSEQFF	TGTGCCAGCAGTACAAGACAGGGATCCGAGCAGTTCTTC
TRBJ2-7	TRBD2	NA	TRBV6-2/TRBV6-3	CASMASGSKGQYF	TGTGCCAGCATGGCTAGCGGGAGCAAAGGGCAGTACTTC
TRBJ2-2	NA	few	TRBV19	CATTRGGGELFF	TGCGCCACGACGAGAGGGGGCGGGGAGCTGTTTTTT
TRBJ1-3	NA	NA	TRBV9	CASSETARDGNTIYF	TGTGCCAGCAGCGAGACGGCCCGGGATGGAAACACCATATATTTT
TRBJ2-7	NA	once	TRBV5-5	CASSFGLQGFRNEQYF	TGTGCCAGCAGCTTCGGACTACAGGGGTTTAGGAACGAGCAGTACTTC
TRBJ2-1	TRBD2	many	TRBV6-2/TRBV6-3	CASRLADNEQFF	TGTGCCAGCAGGCTAGCGGACAATGAGCAGTTCTTC
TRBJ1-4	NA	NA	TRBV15	CATGGTNEKLFF	TGTGCCACCGGCGGAACTAATGAAAAACTGTTTTTT
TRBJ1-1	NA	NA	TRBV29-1	CSVGWNTEAFF	TGCAGCGTTGGCTGGAACACTGAAGCTTTCTTT
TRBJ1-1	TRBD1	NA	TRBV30	CAWSRPGGGIEAFF	TGTGCCTGGAGTCGACCAGGGGGAGGGATTGAAGCTTTCTTT
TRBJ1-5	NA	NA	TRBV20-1	CSARSSASGNQPQHF	TGCAGTGCTAGAAGTAGCGCTTCCGGCAATCAGCCCCAGCATTTT
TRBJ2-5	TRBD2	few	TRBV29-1	CSGRLAAVETQYF	TGCAGCGGGAGGCTAGCGGCTGTCGAGACCCAGTACTTC
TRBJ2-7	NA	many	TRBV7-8	CASSLAYGATYEQYF	TGTGCCAGCAGCTTAGCGTACGGGGCCACCTACGAGCAGTACTTC
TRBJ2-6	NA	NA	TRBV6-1	CATGPWGAGAGANVLTF	TGTGCCACCGGCCCCTGGGGTGCCGGGGCTGGGGCCAACGTCCTGACTTTC
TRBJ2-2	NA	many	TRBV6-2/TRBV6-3	CASSYPVSQGSGELFF	TGTGCCAGCAGTTACCCCGTGTCTCAGGGTTCCGGGGAGCTGTTTTTT
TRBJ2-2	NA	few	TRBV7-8	CASSFRRVGGELFF	TGTGCCAGCAGCTTCCGACGGGTCGGCGGGGAGCTGTTTTTT
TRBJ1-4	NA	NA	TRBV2	CASSEQGPFNEKLFF	TGTGCCAGCAGTGAACAGGGACCCTTTAATGAAAAACTGTTTTTT
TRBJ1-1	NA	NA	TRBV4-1	CASSRLSPGRKTTEAFF	TGCGCCAGCAGCCGCCTCAGCCCGGGACGTAAGACCACTGAAGCTTTCTTT
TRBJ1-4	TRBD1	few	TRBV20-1	CSARGQGGSIATNEKLFF	TGCAGTGCTAGGGGACAGGGAGGGTCGATCGCAACTAATGAAAAACTGTTTTTT
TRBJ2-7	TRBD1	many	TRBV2	CASSEGTGAYEQYF	TGTGCCAGCAGTGAAGGGACAGGGGCATACGAGCAGTACTTC
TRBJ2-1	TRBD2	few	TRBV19	CASSISGGPYNEQFF	TGTGCCAGTAGTATTTCGGGAGGGCCCTACAATGAGCAGTTCTTC
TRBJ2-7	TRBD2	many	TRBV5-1	CASSLRSSGTYEQYF	TGCGCCAGCAGCTTGCGGTCTAGCGGAACCTACGAGCAGTACTTC
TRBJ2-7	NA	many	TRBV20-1	CSARDQRTDASYEQYF	TGCAGTGCTAGAGATCAGAGAACTGACGCATCCTACGAGCAGTACTTC
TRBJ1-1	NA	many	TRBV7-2	CASSLYRPNTEAFF	TGTGCCAGCAGCTTATACAGGCCCAATACTGAAGCTTTCTTT
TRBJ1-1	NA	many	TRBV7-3	CASSWRRAVNTEAFF	TGTGCCAGCAGCTGGAGGCGGGCGGTGAACACTGAAGCTTTCTTT
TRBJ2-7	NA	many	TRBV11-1	CASSHGIVNEQYF	TGTGCCAGCAGTCACGGAATAGTCAACGAGCAGTACTTC